This T cell receptor (beta chain) was captured in a study of spatial heterogeneity in lung cancer. Every TCR cDNA molecule carried a tag that served as a unique molecular identifier. TCRdb passed the 5' RACE reads through MiXCR, listing each CDR3 protein once. The sample contains around 12,000 distinct CDR3 sequences, less than 15% of which appear only once. The CDR3 sequence is 13 residues long. Germline V gene lookup returns CDR1 SGDLS and CDR2 YYNGEE. Between the trimmed V and J ends, which lost 3 bases and 6 bases, there was a span of 13 bases. Documented time point: sample taken at primary tumor resection. The authors sequenced whole RNA from tumor, nontumor lung or frozen PBMC without sorting. Samples were donated by 72 untreated early-stage non-small cell lung cancer patients. By frequency in the sample, this clonotype is medium-sized.

The chain combines TRBV9 with TRBJ2-7; D call uncertain. The sample was PBMCs, taken at surgery. The sequence was collected from a male donor with early-stage non-small cell lung cancer. The CDR3 loop reads CASSAAHKGEQYF. The CDR3 nucleotides read TGTGCCAGCAGCGCCGCCCACAAGGGCGAGCAGTACTTC.